This T cell receptor beta chain is drawn from a study of read filtering for tumor transcriptome and immune sequencing. Turning to the study itself: Transcriptome libraries were built from DNase-treated RNA. Per sample, TCR-region reads ranged about 3.5 to 11 million by IR-seq, roughly 75 to 1,400 by RNA-seq. Overall study findings and caveats: About four fifths of IR-seq clonotypes had one read, totaling about 3.5% of reads; RNA-seq: around 70% and 40%.

Germline V CDR1 and CDR2: MNHNY, SVGAGI (reference sequence). After removal of 5 bases from V and 9 bases from J, the junction contained 8 bases not matched to a gene. The CDR3 totals 14 residues. This clonotype was seen at least ten times. The antigen is undetermined. Bone marrow was sampled from every patient at the time of active disease. Molecular barcoded adaptors covering alpha/delta and beta/gamma chains were used on roughly 400 ng RNA. TCRdb re-analysed the reads in MiXCR, keeping a single row per CDR3 protein. The data show approximately 150,000 distinct CDR3 sequences, about 13% seen once. Specimen: a population of CD138-negative cells sorted from bone marrow. The sequence came from a donor aged 40 or over with multiple myeloma. The V and J genes are TRBV6-6 and TRBJ1-1; 11 bases are shared with TRBD1. The chain's CDR3 is CASSIRDRGIQAFF. CDR3 in DNA: TGTGCCAGCAGTATCCGGGACAGGGGGATCCAAGCTTTCTTT.